The rows below give T cell receptor beta chains drawn from one sample of a study of T cell changes during pregnancy in multiple sclerosis. TCRdb's copy holds only in-frame clones and misses some; the assay was immunoSEQ multiplex PCR. Here the sample spans around 80,000 clones, 90% to 95% being singletons. This specimen consisted of peripheral blood, obtained before pregnancy. The receptors shown here come from a female donor with multiple sclerosis, enrolled in a pregnancy study. CDR3s include the opening cysteine and the closing phenylalanine or tryptophan. Fields, in order: V gene, D gene, J gene, clone size, CDR3 protein, CDR3 DNA. D genes are given only for firm matches. The size of a clone is reported for some rows only, either as once, few or many, or as a class for expanded clones.

>TRBV15|TRBD1|TRBJ2-7|NA
CATSREGTGYEQYF
TGTGCCACCAGCAGAGAGGGGACAGGCTACGAGCAGTACTTC
>TRBV19|NA|TRBJ1-4|NA
CASGRAEKLFF
TGTGCCAGTGGGAGGGCGGAAAAACTGTTTTTT
>TRBV4-1|NA|TRBJ1-3|NA
CASSQVDPMGGGNTIYF
TGCGCCAGCAGCCAAGTTGACCCGATGGGGGGAGGAAACACCATATATTTT
>TRBV7-9|NA|TRBJ1-4|NA
CASSLGGSANEKLFF
TGTGCCAGCAGCCTGGGGGGTTCCGCTAATGAAAAACTGTTTTTT
>TRBV9|NA|TRBJ2-3|NA
CASSVLKFGGTDTQYF
TGTGCCAGCAGCGTATTAAAGTTCGGTGGCACAGATACGCAGTATTTT
>TRBV29-1|TRBD1|TRBJ1-2|NA
CSVPTGPYGYTF
TGCAGCGTCCCGACAGGGCCTTATGGCTACACCTTC
>TRBV5-8|NA|TRBJ1-5|NA
CASSLVYGNQPQHF
TGTGCCAGCAGCTTGGTTTACGGGAATCAGCCCCAGCATTTT
>TRBV10-3|NA|TRBJ1-4|NA
CAISESYNEKLFF
TGTGCCATCAGTGAGTCGTATAATGAAAAACTGTTTTTT
>TRBV2|NA|TRBJ2-1|NA
CASSGTLDSYNEQFF
TGTGCCAGCAGTGGGACACTCGACTCCTACAATGAGCAGTTCTTC
>TRBV5-4|NA|TRBJ1-4|NA
CASSLWVAGLGTNEKLFF
TGTGCCAGCAGCTTATGGGTGGCAGGGCTAGGTACTAATGAAAAACTGTTTTTT
>TRBV10-3|TRBD1|TRBJ1-1|NA
CAISEAVDRVNTEAFF
TGTGCCATCAGTGAGGCCGTCGACAGGGTGAACACTGAAGCTTTCTTT
>TRBV2|NA|TRBJ2-7|NA
CASRSRQGGDEQYF
TGTGCCAGCAGATCTAGACAGGGCGGGGACGAGCAGTACTTC
>TRBV7-3|NA|TRBJ1-1|NA
CASSLRGNTEAFF
TGTGCCAGCAGCTTAAGAGGGAACACTGAAGCTTTCTTT
>TRBV7-2|TRBD1|TRBJ2-5|NA
CASSFDGGQGETQYF
TGTGCCAGCAGCTTCGATGGCGGACAGGGAGAGACCCAGTACTTC
>TRBV27|NA|TRBJ2-7|few
CASSLRDTSYEQYF
TGTGCCAGCAGTCTCCGGGACACTAGCTACGAGCAGTACTTC
>TRBV7-2|TRBD1|TRBJ2-7|once
CASSLGDRGRYEQYF
TGTGCCAGCAGCTTAGGAGACAGGGGGAGATACGAGCAGTACTTC
>TRBV6-5|NA|TRBJ1-1|NA
CASSYSMGAGTEAFF
TGTGCCAGCAGTTACTCGATGGGGGCCGGAACTGAAGCTTTCTTT
>TRBV4-1|NA|TRBJ2-1|NA
CASSQVVTQGFEQFF
TGCGCCAGCAGCCAAGTTGTAACACAGGGCTTTGAGCAGTTCTTC
>TRBV11-2|NA|TRBJ2-3|NA
CASSRLGGIDADTQYF
TGTGCCAGCAGCCGACTTGGAGGGATTGATGCAGATACGCAGTATTTT